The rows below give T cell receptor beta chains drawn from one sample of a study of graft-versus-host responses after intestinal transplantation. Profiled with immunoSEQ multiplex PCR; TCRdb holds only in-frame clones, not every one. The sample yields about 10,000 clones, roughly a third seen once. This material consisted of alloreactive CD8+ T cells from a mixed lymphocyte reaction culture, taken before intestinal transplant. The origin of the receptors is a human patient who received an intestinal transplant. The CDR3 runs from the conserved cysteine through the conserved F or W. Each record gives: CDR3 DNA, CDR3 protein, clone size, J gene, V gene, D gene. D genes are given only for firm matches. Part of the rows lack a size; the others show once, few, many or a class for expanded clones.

TGTGCCAGCAGCCTGGCCCCGACTCCCTACACCGGGGAGCTGTTTTTT | CASSLAPTPYTGELFF | medium-sized | TRBJ2-2 | TRBV5-5 | NA
TGTGCCAGCAGTTTAAACAGGGTCGAAAGTCAGCCCCAGCATTTT | CASSLNRVESQPQHF | NA | TRBJ1-5 | TRBV28 | NA
TGCGCCAGCAGCCGCCGACAGAGCAATCAGCCCCAGCATTTT | CASSRRQSNQPQHF | NA | TRBJ1-5 | TRBV5-1 | NA
TGTGCCAGCAGTTTATGGGCGGGGGGCACCGGGGAGCTGTTTTTT | CASSLWAGGTGELFF | few | TRBJ2-2 | TRBV28 | TRBD2
TGTGCCAGCAGCTTGGGAGGAGGACTCGCAGCTTTCTTT | CASSLGGGLAAFF | NA | TRBJ1-1 | TRBV5-6 | NA
TGTGCCAGCAGCTTGGACGGGTCCTACGAGCAGTACTTC | CASSLDGSYEQYF | NA | TRBJ2-7 | TRBV5-4 | NA
TGCGCCAGCAGCCTACTTGAACACAGGGATGATGGCTACACCTTC | CASSLLEHRDDGYTF | few | TRBJ1-2 | TRBV4-1 | NA
TGTGCCAGCAGTTGGGACAGGGGCAATGAGCAGTTCTTC | CASSWDRGNEQFF | NA | TRBJ2-1 | TRBV2 | TRBD1
TGTGCCAGCAGCTTAGTACCGGGAAACGTCAATGAGCAGTTCTTC | CASSLVPGNVNEQFF | few | TRBJ2-1 | TRBV7-6 | NA
TGTGCCAGCAGTTTATGCCAGGAAACGCGCAATTCACCCCTCCACTTT | CASSLCQETRNSPLHF | few | TRBJ1-6 | TRBV28 | NA
TGCAGCGTCTACCCGGGAGCCGACAATGAGCAGTTCTTC | CSVYPGADNEQFF | NA | TRBJ2-1 | TRBV29-1 | NA
TGCGCCAGCAGCTTGATGGAGGGAATATCAAACCAAGAGACCCAGTACTTC | CASSLMEGISNQETQYF | NA | TRBJ2-5 | TRBV5-1 | NA
TGTGCCAGCAGTTACCTGGCAGATCGGGGTGGCTACACCTTC | CASSYLADRGGYTF | NA | TRBJ1-2 | TRBV6-5 | NA
TGTGCCAGCAGTTCCGGGACTAGCGGGAGGAGCTCCTACAATGAGCAGTTCTTC | CASSSGTSGRSSYNEQFF | NA | TRBJ2-1 | TRBV6-4 | TRBD2
TGCGGCGGCCGACAGGCCTCCTACAATGAGCAGTTCTTC | CGGRQASYNEQFF | NA | TRBJ2-1 | TRBV29-1 | NA
TGCGCCAGCAGCTCTGTTCCAGGTTTAGGGTGGGGCGCCCGTTGGGCTTTCTTT | CASSSVPGLGWGARWAFF | NA | TRBJ1-1 | TRBV4-1 | NA
TGCGCCAGCAGAGAGTCGGTCAGGCTAACCCGAGCTTTCTTT | CASRESVRLTRAFF | NA | TRBJ1-1 | TRBV10-2 | NA
TGTGCCAGCAGCTTAAGACCTCGGTCTAGTGACGAGCAGTACTTC | CASSLRPRSSDEQYF | few | TRBJ2-7 | TRBV11-2 | NA
TGTGCCAGCAGCTTGGAACAGGGCTATGGCTACACCTTC | CASSLEQGYGYTF | NA | TRBJ1-2 | TRBV4-2 | NA
TGCAGCGTTGAAGATTTCGGGGACAGGGCCACTGAAGCTTTCTTT | CSVEDFGDRATEAFF | NA | TRBJ1-1 | TRBV29-1 | TRBD1
TGTGCCAGCAGCCCAGGGGTCTACACTGAAGCTTTCTTT | CASSPGVYTEAFF | NA | TRBJ1-1 | TRBV7-8 | NA
TGTGCCAGCAGTTTCCTACTAGCGGGAGGGCCGGGCACAGATACGCAGTATTTT | CASSFLLAGGPGTDTQYF | NA | TRBJ2-3 | TRBV28 | TRBD2
TGCGCCAGCAGCCAACAGCAAGGGGTGAGCTCCTACGAGCAGTACTTC | CASSQQQGVSSYEQYF | NA | TRBJ2-7 | TRBV4-3 | NA
TGTGCCAGCACTCGAGACAGCTATTACACTGAAGCTTTCTTT | CASTRDSYYTEAFF | NA | TRBJ1-1 | TRBV28 | NA
TGTGCCAGCAGTTCGAAAATGAGACGGTCTCGCGGGGAGACCCAGTACTTC | CASSSKMRRSRGETQYF | NA | TRBJ2-5 | TRBV27 | NA
TGCAGCGTTAAGGGGACTAGCGGGAGCCACAATGAGCAGTTCTTC | CSVKGTSGSHNEQFF | NA | TRBJ2-1 | TRBV29-1 | TRBD2
TGTGCCAGCAGTGCGGGGGACACCGGGGAGCTGTTTTTT | CASSAGDTGELFF | NA | TRBJ2-2 | TRBV6-4 | NA
TGTGCCAGCAGCGTAGAGGGGGATCGCAATCAGCCCCAGCATTTT | CASSVEGDRNQPQHF | NA | TRBJ1-5 | TRBV9 | NA
TGTGCCAGTAGTCCCTCGGGGGGATTTGGATACGAGCAGTACTTC | CASSPSGGFGYEQYF | few | TRBJ2-7 | TRBV19 | TRBD2
TGTGCCAGCAGGGAATCAGGGGCAGTGTACGAGCAGTACTTC | CASRESGAVYEQYF | NA | TRBJ2-7 | TRBV7-9 | NA
TGTGCCAGTAGTATTGGGGCTGACTACGAGCAGTACTTC | CASSIGADYEQYF | NA | TRBJ2-7 | TRBV19 | NA
TGTGCCAGCAGTTTGAGTAGCGGAAGCTACGAGCAGTACTTC | CASSLSSGSYEQYF | few | TRBJ2-7 | TRBV28 | NA
TGTGCCAGCAGCATGACGGGGGGTGGTGGAGATACGCAGTATTTT | CASSMTGGGGDTQYF | NA | TRBJ2-3 | TRBV7-3 | TRBD2
TGTGCCATCAGGCGGGGACTAGCGGGAACCTACGAGCAGTACTTC | CAIRRGLAGTYEQYF | NA | TRBJ2-7 | TRBV10-3 | TRBD2
TGTGCAAGTCGCCTCCTAAGCGGGGGGACCCTCTCCTACGAGCAGTACTTC | CASRLLSGGTLSYEQYF | medium-sized | TRBJ2-7 | TRBV12-2 | NA
TGTGCCAGCAGCTCCGGACAGGGGAGAGGAGATACGCAGTATTTT | CASSSGQGRGDTQYF | few | TRBJ2-3 | TRBV9 | TRBD1
TGTGCCAGCAGCTTATGGGGTCTATGGGGAGCAGATACGCAGTATTTT | CASSLWGLWGADTQYF | NA | TRBJ2-3 | TRBV11-2 | NA
TGTGCCAGCAGCCAGGCTGGGGGCGGGAGGGCCGAAGAGCAGTACTTC | CASSQAGGGRAEEQYF | NA | TRBJ2-7 | TRBV7-9 | TRBD2
TGTGCCAGCAGCGCTGGGTTGGGAGGCGCAGATACGCAGTATTTT | CASSAGLGGADTQYF | few | TRBJ2-3 | TRBV2 | NA
TGTGCCAGCAGAGCGACGGAGGGCTATTCACCCCTCCACTTT | CASRATEGYSPLHF | medium-sized | TRBJ1-6 | TRBV6-1 | NA
TGTGCCAGCAGTCCCGGCACTAGCGGGAGTAATGAGCAGTTCTTC | CASSPGTSGSNEQFF | few | TRBJ2-1 | TRBV27 | TRBD2
TGTGCCACCAGCGGGGACAGGGGTTACGAGCAGTACTTC | CATSGDRGYEQYF | medium-sized | TRBJ2-7 | TRBV15 | TRBD1
TGTGCCAGCAGCTCGTCCGGGACAGCATACAATGAGCAGTTCTTC | CASSSSGTAYNEQFF | once | TRBJ2-1 | TRBV9 | TRBD1
TGTGCCAGCAGTTTCTGGGGGCAAGTCTACGAGCAGTACTTC | CASSFWGQVYEQYF | NA | TRBJ2-7 | TRBV28 | NA
TGTGCCATCAGTGAGATGGATGAGGGAGATCAGCCCCAGCATTTT | CAISEMDEGDQPQHF | once | TRBJ1-5 | TRBV10-3 | NA
TGTGCCAGCACCGGGATCCTCAATGAGCAGTTCTTC | CASTGILNEQFF | NA | TRBJ2-1 | TRBV2 | NA
TGTGCCAGCAGTTTTACGGGGGGGGACCCGAGCTCCTATAATTCACCCCTCCACTTT | CASSFTGGDPSSYNSPLHF | few | TRBJ1-6 | TRBV27 | NA